This TCR beta chain appears in the sequencing data of a study of CD8 T cells in ankylosing spondylitis. Study-wide results and caveats: A TCR beta motif of 8 or 9 highly homologous variants appeared characteristic of ankylosing spondylitis blood.

Making use of molecular barcodes, quantitative 5'-RACE generated TCR beta libraries. TCRdb re-called the 5' RACE reads through MiXCR, storing one row per CDR3 protein. The table includes about 800,000 distinct CDR3 sequences, 10% to 15% detected once. To note about this clonotype: Its antigen is not known.

Sequencing input: blood, either unsorted or a sorted T cell fraction (not recorded which). The source is a male donor with ankylosing spondylitis.

In DNA form, the CDR3 reads TGTGCCAGCAGTTCTCCGGGACAGGGAATTGGTGAAGCTTTCTTT. It translates to CASSSPGQGIGEAFF. The J gene is TRBJ1-1, the V gene TRBV28; 9 bases line up with TRBD1. Germline values: CDR1 MDHEN, CDR2 SYDVKM. The CDR3 consists of 15 residues. The junction had 10 bases not matched to a gene; V was cut back by 4 bases and J by 7 bases.